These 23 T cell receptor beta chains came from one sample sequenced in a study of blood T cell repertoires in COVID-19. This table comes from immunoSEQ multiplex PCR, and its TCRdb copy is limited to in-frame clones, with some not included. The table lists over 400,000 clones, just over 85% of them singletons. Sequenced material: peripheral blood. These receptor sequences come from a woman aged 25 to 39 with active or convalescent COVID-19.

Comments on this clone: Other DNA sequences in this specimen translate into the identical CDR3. DNA of the CDR3: TGTGCCAGCAGTCCCGGGACAGGGGTAGGAAACACCATATATTTT. This sequence encodes CASSPGTGVGNTIYF. The chain employs TRBV27 and TRBJ1-3, with TRBD1 matching 10 bases. V trimming: 5 bases; J trimming: 4 bases; junction bases outside the gene matches: 5. The CDR3 is made up of 15 amino acids. From germline, CDR1 is MNHEY and CDR2 SMNVEV (reference sequence).

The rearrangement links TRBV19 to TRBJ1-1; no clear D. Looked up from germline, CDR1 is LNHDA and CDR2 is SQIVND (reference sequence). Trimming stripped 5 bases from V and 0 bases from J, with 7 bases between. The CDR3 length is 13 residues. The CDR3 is CASSLSVNTEAFF. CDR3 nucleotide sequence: TGTGCCAGTAGTCTCTCGGTGAACACTGAAGCTTTCTTT.

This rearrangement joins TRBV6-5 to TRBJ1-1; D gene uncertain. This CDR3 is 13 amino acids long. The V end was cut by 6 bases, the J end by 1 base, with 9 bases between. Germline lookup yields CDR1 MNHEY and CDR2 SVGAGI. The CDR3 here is CASSPLRNTEAFF. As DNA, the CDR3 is TGTGCCAGCAGCCCCCTCAGGAACACTGAAGCTTTCTTT.

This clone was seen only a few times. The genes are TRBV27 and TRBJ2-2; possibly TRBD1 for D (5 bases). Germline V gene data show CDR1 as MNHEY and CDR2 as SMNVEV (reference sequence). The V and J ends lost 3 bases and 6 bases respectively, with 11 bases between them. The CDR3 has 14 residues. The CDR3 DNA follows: TGTGCCAGCAGTTTTAAGGGGCTACCCGGGGAGCTGTTTTTT. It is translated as CASSFKGLPGELFF.

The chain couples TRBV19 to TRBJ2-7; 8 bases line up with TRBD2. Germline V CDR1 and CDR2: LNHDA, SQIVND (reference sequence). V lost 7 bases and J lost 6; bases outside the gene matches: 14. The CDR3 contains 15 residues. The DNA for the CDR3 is TGTGCCAGTAAAGGAGCGGGAGATCTTCACGGCGAGCAGTACTTC. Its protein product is CASKGAGDLHGEQYF.

In nucleotides, the CDR3 is TGTGCCAGCAGTTTGGGACAGGGGGGTGGCTACACCTTC. Encoded protein: CASSLGQGGGYTF. The chain employs TRBV27 and TRBJ1-2, with 11 nucleotides matching TRBD1. Losses at the gene ends were 3 bases for V and 7 bases for J; bases not matched to a gene: 1. The CDR3 totals 13 residues. Looked up from germline, CDR1 is MNHEY and CDR2 is SMNVEV (reference sequence).

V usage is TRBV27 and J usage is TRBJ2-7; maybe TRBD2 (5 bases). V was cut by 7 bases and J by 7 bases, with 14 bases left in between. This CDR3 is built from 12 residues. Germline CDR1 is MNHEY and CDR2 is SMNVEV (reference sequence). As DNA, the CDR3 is TGTGCCAGCACGGACTTTGGCTTAGAGCAGTACTTC. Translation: CASTDFGLEQYF.

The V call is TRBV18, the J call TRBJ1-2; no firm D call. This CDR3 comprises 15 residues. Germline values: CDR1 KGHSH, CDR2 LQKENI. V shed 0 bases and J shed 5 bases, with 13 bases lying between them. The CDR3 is CASSPPEGGLYGYTF. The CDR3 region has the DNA TGTGCCAGCTCACCACCGGAGGGCGGACTATATGGCTACACCTTC.

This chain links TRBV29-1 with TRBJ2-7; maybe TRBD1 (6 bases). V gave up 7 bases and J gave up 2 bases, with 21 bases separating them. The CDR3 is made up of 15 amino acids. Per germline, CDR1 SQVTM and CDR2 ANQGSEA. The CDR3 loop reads CSALLPGQRAYEQYF. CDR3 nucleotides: TGCAGCGCCTTACTCCCGGGACAACGAGCCTACGAGCAGTACTTC.

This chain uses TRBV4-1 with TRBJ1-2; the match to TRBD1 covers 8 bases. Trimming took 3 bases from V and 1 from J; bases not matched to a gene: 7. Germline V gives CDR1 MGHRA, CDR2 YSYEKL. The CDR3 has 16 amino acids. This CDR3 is CASSHQLGQDNYGYTF. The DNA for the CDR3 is TGCGCCAGCAGCCATCAATTGGGACAGGATAACTATGGCTACACCTTC.

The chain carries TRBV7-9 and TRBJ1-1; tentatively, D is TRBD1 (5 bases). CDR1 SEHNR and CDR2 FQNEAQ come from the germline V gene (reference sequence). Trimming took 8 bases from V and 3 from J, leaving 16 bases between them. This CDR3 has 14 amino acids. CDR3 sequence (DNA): TGTGCCAGCCTTGCTAAAAAAGGGGACACTGAAGCTTTCTTT. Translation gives CASLAKKGDTEAFF.

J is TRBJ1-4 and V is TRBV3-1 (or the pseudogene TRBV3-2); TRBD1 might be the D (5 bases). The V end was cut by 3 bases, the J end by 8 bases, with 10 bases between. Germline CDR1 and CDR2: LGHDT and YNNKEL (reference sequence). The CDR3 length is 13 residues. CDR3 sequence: CASSHREGEKLFF. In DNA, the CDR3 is TGTGCCAGCAGCCATCGGGAGGGGGAAAAACTGTTTTTT.

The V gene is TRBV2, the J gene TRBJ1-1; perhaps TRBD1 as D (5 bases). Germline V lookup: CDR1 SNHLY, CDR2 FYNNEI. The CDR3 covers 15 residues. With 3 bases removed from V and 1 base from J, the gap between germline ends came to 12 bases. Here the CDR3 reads CASSDQGGTNTEAFF. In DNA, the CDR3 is TGTGCCAGCAGTGATCAGGGCGGGACGAACACTGAAGCTTTCTTT. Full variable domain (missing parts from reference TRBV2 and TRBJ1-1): EPEVTQTPSHQVTQMGQEVILRCVPISNHLYFYWYRQILGQKVEFLVSFYNNEISEKSEIFDDQFSVERPDGSNFTLKIRSTKLEDSAMYFCASSDQGGTNTEAFFGQGTRLTVV.

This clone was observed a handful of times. CDR3: CASSSPSTGLLKAFF. The DNA of the CDR3 is TGTGCCAGCAGTTCCCCCTCGACAGGGTTGTTAAAAGCTTTCTTT. The chain combines TRBV27 with TRBJ1-1; 7 bases fit TRBD1. The CDR3 is 15 amino acids. Germline V gene lookup returns CDR1 MNHEY and CDR2 SMNVEV (reference sequence). The trim removed 4 bases at V and 9 bases at J, leaving 14 bases unmatched.

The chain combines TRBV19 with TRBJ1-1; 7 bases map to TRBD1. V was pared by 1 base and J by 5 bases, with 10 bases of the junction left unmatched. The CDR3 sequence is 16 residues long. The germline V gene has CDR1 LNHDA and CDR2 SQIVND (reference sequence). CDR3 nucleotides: TGTGCCAGTAGTATAGCCGCGACAGGGTTTTTTACTGAAGCTTTCTTT. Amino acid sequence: CASSIAATGFFTEAFF.

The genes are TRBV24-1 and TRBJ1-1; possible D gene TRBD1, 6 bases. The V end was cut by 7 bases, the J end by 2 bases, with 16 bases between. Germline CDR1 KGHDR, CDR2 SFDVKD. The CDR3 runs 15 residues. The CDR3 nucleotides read TGTGCCACCAGCCGAACCGGGACACGTAACACTGAAGCTTTCTTT. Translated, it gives CATSRTGTRNTEAFF.

The CDR3 DNA sequence: TGTGCCAGTAATCTCCCAGGGGGTGGTAACTACAATGAGCAGTTCTTC. Its translation is CASNLPGGGNYNEQFF. The chain combines TRBV19 with TRBJ2-1; 7 positions match TRBD1. V was pared by 7 bases and J by 3 bases, with 12 bases of the junction left unmatched. Per the germline V gene, CDR1 is LNHDA and CDR2 is SQIVND (reference sequence). The CDR3 spans 16 residues.

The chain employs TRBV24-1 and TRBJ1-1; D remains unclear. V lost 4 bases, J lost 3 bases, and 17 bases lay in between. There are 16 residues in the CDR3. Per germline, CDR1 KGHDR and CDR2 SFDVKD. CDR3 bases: TGTGCCACCAGTGACCGACCCCGACCCGGGGACACTGAAGCTTTCTTT. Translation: CATSDRPRPGDTEAFF.

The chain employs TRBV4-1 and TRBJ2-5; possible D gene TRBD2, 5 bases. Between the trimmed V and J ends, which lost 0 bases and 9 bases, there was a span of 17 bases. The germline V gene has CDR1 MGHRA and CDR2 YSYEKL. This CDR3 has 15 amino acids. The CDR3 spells CASSQDYRWNGAQYF. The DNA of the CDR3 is TGCGCCAGCAGCCAAGACTACCGCTGGAACGGGGCCCAGTACTTC.

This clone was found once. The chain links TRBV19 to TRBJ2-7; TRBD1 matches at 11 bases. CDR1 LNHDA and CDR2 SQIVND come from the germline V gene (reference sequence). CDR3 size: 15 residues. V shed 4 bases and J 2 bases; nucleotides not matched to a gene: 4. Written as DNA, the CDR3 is TGTGCCAGTAGTACCGGGACAGGGGGTCCCTACGAGCAGTACTTC. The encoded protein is CASSTGTGGPYEQYF.

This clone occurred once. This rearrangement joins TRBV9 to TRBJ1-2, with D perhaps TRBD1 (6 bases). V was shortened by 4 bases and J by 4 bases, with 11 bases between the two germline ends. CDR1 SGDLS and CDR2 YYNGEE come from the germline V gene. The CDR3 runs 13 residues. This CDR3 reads CASSSQGTYGYTF. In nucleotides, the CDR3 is TGTGCCAGCAGCTCTCAGGGGACCTATGGCTACACCTTC.

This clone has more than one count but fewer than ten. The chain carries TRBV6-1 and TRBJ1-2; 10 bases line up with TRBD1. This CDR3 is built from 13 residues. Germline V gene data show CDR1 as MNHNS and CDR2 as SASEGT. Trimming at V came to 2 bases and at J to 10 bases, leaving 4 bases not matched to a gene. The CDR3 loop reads CASSESGTGVYTF. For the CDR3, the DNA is TGTGCCAGCAGTGAATCAGGGACAGGGGTCTACACCTTC.

In DNA form, the CDR3 reads TGTGCCAGCTCACCTCTCGGGGGGGCCGGGGATACGCAGTATTTT. It encodes CASSPLGGAGDTQYF. The V and J genes are TRBV18 and TRBJ2-3, with TRBD2 matching 8 bases. The CDR3 is 15 amino acids. Losses at the gene ends were 3 bases for V and 6 bases for J; bases not matched to a gene: 8. The germline V gene has CDR1 KGHSH and CDR2 LQKENI.